This T cell receptor beta chain was recovered during a study of blood T cells in healthy people across ages. At least ten counts were recorded for this clonotype. CDR1 is SGHTA and CDR2 is FQGNSA in the germline V gene. V lost 1 base, J lost 4 bases, and 8 bases lay in between. The CDR3 is 13 residues long. With a J-beta primer mix and a sample-barcoded 5' primer, a second PCR ran about 7 to 12 cycles. TCRdb fed the 5' RACE reads into MiXCR, producing one record per CDR3 protein. The data show roughly 800,000 distinct CDR3 sequences, 20% to 25% seen once. The same data also contributed to another study, on T cells of mothers and their children.

The sample comprised blood. The clonotype comes from a boy aged 5-17 years in good health. The chain combines TRBV7-2 with TRBJ2-7, with D possibly TRBD1 on 5 matching bases. The CDR3 DNA follows: TGTGCCAGCAGCTTAGAGGGGCGATACGAGCAGTACTTC. Translation gives CASSLEGRYEQYF.